These 12 T cell receptor beta chains share one sample of origin, sequenced in a study of OX40 agonist ivuxolimab in advanced cancers. Profiled with immunoSEQ multiplex PCR; TCRdb holds only in-frame clones, not every one. The profile shows some 74,000 clones, 90% of them singletons. Sample: CD4+ or CD8+ T cells sorted from blood, taken in a trial of the OX40 agonist ivuxolimab. These TCRs come from an adult with an advanced solid tumor such as melanoma, head and neck, liver or kidney cancer.

This chain joins TRBV28 and TRBJ1-4; 7 bases align to TRBD1. J was trimmed by 0 bases and V by 1 base; bases with no gene match: 14. Germline V gives CDR1 MDHEN, CDR2 SYDVKM. The CDR3 is made up of 20 amino acids. The CDR3 DNA follows: TGTGCCAGCAGTTTATTAAGTCTACGGGCAGGGGGTGCAACTAATGAAAAACTGTTTTTT. Its protein product is CASSLLSLRAGGATNEKLFF.

The J gene is TRBJ2-1, the V gene TRBV7-3, with TRBD2 identical over 13 bases. In germline, CDR1 is SGHTA, CDR2 FQGTGA. V shed 3 bases, J shed 5 bases, and the junction held 1 base outside the gene matches. The CDR3 is made up of 15 amino acids. As DNA, the CDR3 is TGTGCCAGCAGCTTGACTAGCGGGGGGAACAATGAGCAGTTCTTC. It is translated as CASSLTSGGNNEQFF.

The chain links TRBV2 to TRBJ2-7; D unresolved. V was clipped by 4 bases and J by 2 bases, with 9 bases between them. There are 13 residues in the CDR3. Looked up from germline, CDR1 is SNHLY and CDR2 is FYNNEI. The CDR3 sequence is CASSGRGPYEQYV. CDR3 DNA: TGTGCCAGCAGTGGGCGTGGGCCCTACGAGCAGTACGTC.

This clone was detected only once. This rearrangement joins TRBV18 to TRBJ1-4; no firm D call. This CDR3 contains 16 residues. The ends were cut back, 1 base at V and 8 bases at J, with 17 bases in the middle. Germline assignment: CDR1 KGHSH and CDR2 LQKENI. CDR3 amino acids: CASSPRTTKELEKLFF. In DNA form, the CDR3 reads TGTGCCAGCTCACCACGGACGACGAAGGAATTGGAAAAACTGTTTTTT.

The V call is TRBV19, the J call TRBJ2-3, with 7 nucleotides matching TRBD2. The CDR3 covers 15 residues. Trimming removed 7 bases from V and 3 bases from J; junction bases left unmatched: 10. Germline values: CDR1 LNHDA, CDR2 SQIVND (reference sequence). The CDR3 nucleotides are TGTGCCAGTAACAGCGGGGCAGGGATAACAGATACGCAGTATTTT. This sequence encodes CASNSGAGITDTQYF. Filled out from reference TRBV19 and TRBJ2-3, the complete variable domain reads DGGITQSPKYLFRKEGQNVTLSCEQNLNHDAMYWYRQDPGQGLRLIYYSQIVNDFQKGDIAEGYSVSREKKESFPLTVTSAQKNPTAFYLCASNSGAGITDTQYFGPGTRLTVL.

The CDR3 protein is CASRQGQPNSPLHF. CDR3 bases: TGTGCCAGCAGACAGGGACAGCCGAATTCACCCCTCCACTTT. This sequence joins TRBV6-1 and TRBJ1-6; TRBD1 aligns across 7 bases. Germline V CDR1 and CDR2: MNHNS, SASEGT. V shed 6 bases, J shed 7 bases, and the junction held 6 bases outside the gene matches. There are 14 residues in the CDR3.

V gene TRBV11-3 combines with J gene TRBJ2-3, with TRBD2 as a possible D gene (7 bases). The ends were cut back, 7 bases at V and 4 bases at J, with 18 bases in the middle. The germline V gene encodes CDR1 SGHNT and CDR2 YENEEA. The CDR3 runs 15 residues. CDR3 sequence (DNA): TGTGCCAGCACCTCTGGAGGGGGGGCCTCAGATACGCAGTATTTT. It translates to CASTSGGGASDTQYF.

V is TRBV30 and J is TRBJ2-5; TRBD2 is a possible D gene (5 bases). The V end was cut by 0 bases, the J end by 1 base, with 12 bases between. The CDR3 runs to 15 residues. The germline V gene encodes CDR1 GTSNPN and CDR2 SVGIG (reference sequence). Here the CDR3 reads CAWSVRGRSQETQYF. CDR3 coding DNA: TGTGCCTGGAGTGTACGGGGTAGGAGCCAAGAGACCCAGTACTTC. Full variable domain (remainder filled in from reference TRBV30 and TRBJ2-5): SQTIHQWPATLVQPVGSPLSLECTVEGTSNPNLYWYRQAAGRGLQLLFYSVGIGQISSEVPQNLSASRPQDRQFILSSKKLLLSDSGFYLCAWSVRGRSQETQYFGPGTRLLVL.

The rearrangement joins TRBV5-6 to TRBJ2-1; D might be TRBD2 (6 bases). The CDR3 has 17 amino acids. The V and J ends lost 5 bases and 7 bases respectively, with 25 bases between them. Germline CDR1 SGHDT, CDR2 YYEEEE. CDR3 DNA sequence: TGTGCCAGCAGTAGACGTATCGGGACTGCCCCCCAGAATGAGCAGTTCTTC. It is translated as CASSRRIGTAPQNEQFF.

This rearrangement joins TRBV2 to TRBJ1-4; D possibly corresponds to TRBD1 (6 bases). Germline V gene lookup returns CDR1 SNHLY and CDR2 FYNNEI. V was pared by 6 bases and J by 3 bases, with 8 bases between. The CDR3 has 13 amino acids. The CDR3 sequence is CASRRGANEKLFF. The CDR3 DNA sequence: TGTGCCAGCAGGAGGGGGGCTAATGAAAAACTGTTTTTT.

The CDR3 here is CASSIQGFRTDTQYF. For the CDR3, the DNA is TGTGCCAGTAGTATCCAGGGGTTTAGAACAGATACGCAGTATTTT. The chain carries TRBV19 and TRBJ2-3; tentative D call: TRBD1 (6 bases). Germline V gene lookup returns CDR1 LNHDA and CDR2 SQIVND (reference sequence). Trimming removed 3 bases at V and 3 bases at J, with 13 bases between. The CDR3 runs 15 residues.

The chain employs TRBV19 and TRBJ1-5, with D uncertain. The CDR3 contains 12 residues. With 7 bases removed from V and 6 bases from J, the gap between germline ends came to 10 bases. Germline-derived CDR1 and CDR2 are LNHDA and SQIVND (reference sequence). The CDR3 reads CASTWEGQPQHF. CDR3 coding DNA: TGTGCCAGTACCTGGGAAGGTCAGCCCCAGCATTTT.